The 29 T cell receptor beta chains presented below share a single source sample, sequenced in a study of cytomegalovirus exposure and HLA in healthy donors. The PCR ran on 60 Vbeta and 13 Jbeta primers. Measured with immunoSEQ multiplex PCR; TCRdb has only the in-frame clones, and not every one. This sample's clone table lists some 200,000 clones. Specimen: PBMCs. Receptors were obtained from a boy younger than 18 in good health and CMV-seronegative.

The chain has TRBV27 and TRBJ2-7; D is undetermined. CDR3 length: 13 residues. Germline CDR1 is MNHEY and CDR2 is SMNVEV (reference sequence). V was shortened by 3 bases and J by 3 bases, with 9 bases between the two germline ends. CDR3 nucleotides: TGTGCCAGCAGTTTGGGCCAGAGCTACGAGCAGTACTTC. Protein sequence: CASSLGQSYEQYF.

The rearrangement joins TRBV11-3 to TRBJ2-3, with 11 bases aligning to TRBD2. CDR1 and CDR2 from the germline V gene are SGHNT and YENEEA. The CDR3 runs to 15 residues. J gave up 5 bases and V 1 base, and 2 bases lay outside the gene matches. This CDR3 reads CASSLGLAGIDTQYF. CDR3 bases: TGTGCCAGCAGCTTAGGACTAGCGGGGATAGATACGCAGTATTTT.

The V gene is TRBV4-2, the J gene TRBJ1-1; possible D gene TRBD1, 5 bases. CDR1 is LGHNA, CDR2 YNFKEQ, per germline. Trimming cost V 0 bases and J 2 bases, with 10 bases left between them. This CDR3 is built from 15 residues. CDR3 amino acids: CASSQENRYNTEAFF. CDR3 sequence (DNA): TGTGCCAGCAGCCAAGAGAACAGGTACAACACTGAAGCTTTCTTT.

The chain links TRBV7-2 to TRBJ2-7; 8 bases agree with TRBD2. The V segment lost 2 bases and the J segment 5 bases; nucleotides outside the gene matches: 11. The CDR3 length is 16 residues. Per germline, CDR1 SGHTA and CDR2 FQGNSA. The CDR3 bases are TGTGCCAGCAGCTTATTCACGGGGGGGCCGTTTCACGAGCAGTACTTC. Translated: CASSLFTGGPFHEQYF. Full variable domain (outside the CDR3, taken from reference TRBV7-2 and TRBJ2-7): GAGVSQSPSNKVTEKGKDVELRCDPISGHTALYWYRQSLGQGLEFLIYFQGNSAPDKSGLPSDRFSAERTGGSVSTLTIQRTQQEDSAVYLCASSLFTGGPFHEQYFGPGTRLTVT.

V and J are TRBV5-6 and TRBJ1-1; 8 bases map to TRBD1. This CDR3 is built from 15 residues. Germline values: CDR1 SGHDT, CDR2 YYEEEE. The V segment lost 0 bases and the J segment 5 bases; nucleotides outside the gene matches: 6. CDR3 DNA sequence: TGTGCCAGCAGCTTGGAGGGCAGGGGGCTTACTGAAGCTTTCTTT. Its translation: CASSLEGRGLTEAFF. The full variable domain, its missing parts supplied by reference TRBV5-6 and TRBJ1-1, is DAGVTQSPTHLIKTRGQQVTLRCSPKSGHDTVSWYQQALGQGPQFIFQYYEEEERQRGNFPDRFSGHQFPNYSSELNVNALLLGDSALYLCASSLEGRGLTEAFFGQGTRLTVV.

The chain employs TRBV7-3 and TRBJ2-1; TRBD2 aligns across 10 bases. The CDR3 consists of 15 residues. Looked up from germline, CDR1 is SGHTA and CDR2 is FQGTGA. V was pared by 0 bases and J by 6 bases, with 2 bases of the junction left unmatched. The CDR3 nucleotides are TGTGCCAGCAGCTTAACTAGCGGGGGGCGCAATGAGCAGTTCTTC. As protein: CASSLTSGGRNEQFF.

The chain couples TRBV4-1 to TRBJ1-1, with TRBD1 as a possible D gene (5 bases). Germline V gene data show CDR1 as MGHRA and CDR2 as YSYEKL. Trimming removed 9 bases from V and 6 bases from J, with 17 bases in between. The CDR3 has 13 amino acids. CDR3: CASQHTPGAEAFF. The CDR3 nucleotides read TGCGCCAGTCAGCACACCCCGGGGGCTGAAGCTTTCTTT.

The chain recombines TRBV28 with TRBJ1-2, with 9 positions matching TRBD1. The CDR3 contains 16 residues. After removal of 2 bases from V and 2 bases from J, the junction contained 6 bases not matched to a gene. Germline CDR1 reads MDHEN; CDR2 reads SYDVKM. The CDR3 DNA reads TGTGCCAGCAGTTTACGGGACAGGGTCAAAAACTATGGCTACACCTTC. This gives the protein CASSLRDRVKNYGYTF.

V usage is TRBV19 and J usage is TRBJ1-4; possible D gene TRBD1, 5 bases. The CDR3 is 14 residues long. V gave up 6 bases and J gave up 6 bases, with 14 bases separating them. CDR1 and CDR2 (germline): LNHDA, SQIVND (reference sequence). The CDR3 bases are TGTGCCAGTAGAAAACAGGTTAAGGATGAAAAACTGTTTTTT. Encoded protein: CASRKQVKDEKLFF.

J is TRBJ1-4 and V is TRBV10-3; the D gene is possibly TRBD1 (5 bases). CDR1 ENHRY and CDR2 SYGVKD come from the germline V gene. This CDR3 is 15 amino acids long. Trimming cost V 0 bases and J 8 bases, with 13 bases left between them. CDR3 sequence: CAISESGGIGEKLFF. The CDR3 DNA sequence: TGTGCCATCAGTGAGTCGGGGGGAATTGGCGAAAAACTGTTTTTT.

The gene calls are TRBV5-4 and TRBJ1-1; TRBD1 agrees at 9 bases. The junction had 2 bases not matched to a gene; V was cut back by 4 bases and J by 1 base. The CDR3 runs to 14 residues. From germline, CDR1 is SGHNT and CDR2 YYREEE (reference sequence). As DNA, the CDR3 is TGTGCCAGCAGCAAGGGACAGGGGAACACTGAAGCTTTCTTT. Amino acid sequence: CASSKGQGNTEAFF. Complete variable domain (other parts from reference TRBV5-4 and TRBJ1-1): ETGVTQSPTHLIKTRGQQVTLRCSSQSGHNTVSWYQQALGQGPQFIFQYYREEENGRGNFPPRFSGLQFPNYSSELNVNALELDDSALYLCASSKGQGNTEAFFGQGTRLTVV.

About this clone itself: Other DNA sequences in the same sample also yield this CDR3. V gene TRBV27 combines with J gene TRBJ1-5; 8 positions agree with TRBD1. The germline gives CDR1 MNHEY, CDR2 SMNVEV (reference sequence). The CDR3 extends over 14 amino acids. V lost 6 bases and J lost 5; bases outside the gene matches: 6. The CDR3 region has the DNA TGTGCCAGCAGCCTGACAGGGGTAGATCAGCCCCAGCATTTT. It translates to CASSLTGVDQPQHF.

The V gene is TRBV5-1, the J gene TRBJ2-3; 14 positions match TRBD2. Germline assignment: CDR1 SGHRS and CDR2 YFSETQ. The ends lost 0 bases at V and 9 bases at J; junction bases unmatched: 9. The CDR3 loop spans 17 amino acids. As DNA, the CDR3 is TGCGCCAGCAGCTTGGGACCGACTAGCGGGGGGGCAGGGACGCAGTATTTT. Its protein product is CASSLGPTSGGAGTQYF.

The chain couples TRBV19 to TRBJ2-2; 9 bases are shared with TRBD1. With V trimmed by 4 bases and J by 3 bases, 6 bases remained unmatched. Germline V gene data show CDR1 as LNHDA and CDR2 as SQIVND (reference sequence). This CDR3 has 16 residues. This CDR3 is CASSTPGQGHTGELFF. CDR3 sequence (DNA): TGTGCCAGTAGTACCCCTGGACAGGGGCACACCGGGGAGCTGTTTTTT.

V usage is TRBV6-1 and J usage is TRBJ1-1; D possibly corresponds to TRBD1 (6 bases). Germline lookup yields CDR1 MNHNS and CDR2 SASEGT. Trimming removed 7 bases from V and 5 bases from J, with 11 bases in between. This CDR3 has 12 amino acids. DNA for the CDR3: TGTGCCAGCAATGCAGGGGTTACTGAAGCTTTCTTT. Protein product: CASNAGVTEAFF.

V gene TRBV5-4 combines with J gene TRBJ1-5; 9 bases agree with TRBD1. The V gene's germline CDR1 is SGHNT and CDR2 YYREEE (reference sequence). The CDR3 extends over 15 amino acids. The ends lost 0 bases at V and 7 bases at J; junction bases unmatched: 5. Here the CDR3 reads CASSLDRGLGQPQHF. In nucleotides, the CDR3 is TGTGCCAGCAGCTTGGACAGGGGGCTAGGACAGCCCCAGCATTTT.

This chain connects TRBV12-5 to TRBJ2-3; TRBD2 agrees at 7 bases. Germline V gene lookup returns CDR1 LGHNT and CDR2 FRNRAP. CDR3 size: 15 residues. Trimming removed 4 bases from V and 3 bases from J; junction bases left unmatched: 7. The CDR3 reads CASGWPGRETDTQYF. The CDR3, as DNA: TGTGCTAGTGGTTGGCCGGGGAGGGAGACAGATACGCAGTATTTT.

The genes are TRBV7-3 and TRBJ2-3; 9 nucleotides align to TRBD2. V shed 1 base, J shed 8 bases, and the junction held 10 bases outside the gene matches. CDR1 SGHTA and CDR2 FQGTGA come from the germline V gene. The CDR3 extends over 16 amino acids. This chain's CDR3 is CASSLSGGGARATQYF. As DNA, the CDR3 is TGTGCCAGCAGCTTAAGTGGCGGGGGGGCCAGGGCTACGCAGTATTTT.

This sequence joins TRBV6-1 and TRBJ1-6; D gene ambiguous. Germline V gene sequence: CDR1 MNHNS, CDR2 SASEGT. Trimming left V 1 base short and J 5 bases short, with 18 bases between. The CDR3 is 18 residues long. DNA for the CDR3: TGTGCCAGCAGTGAAGTAGCGGTTCCCATGGCGAATAATTCACCCCTCCACTTT. Translation gives CASSEVAVPMANNSPLHF.

Written as DNA, the CDR3 is TGTGCCAGCTCAAACAGGGGAATAGCTAATGAAAAACTGTTTTTT. It translates to CASSNRGIANEKLFF. The V gene is TRBV18, the J gene TRBJ1-4, with 7 positions matching TRBD1. This CDR3 has 15 amino acids. The germline gives CDR1 KGHSH, CDR2 LQKENI. V was pared by 5 bases and J by 3 bases, with 6 bases of the junction left unmatched.

The rearrangement uses TRBV5-1 and TRBJ2-2; D may be TRBD1 (6 bases). The CDR3 spans 17 residues. Deletions cut 2 bases from V and 5 bases from J, with 19 bases between. Germline V gene data show CDR1 as SGHRS and CDR2 as YFSETQ. CDR3 sequence (DNA): TGCGCCAGCAGCTTCGTGGGGGCGCCAACAGGGACCGGGGAGCTGTTTTTT. This encodes CASSFVGAPTGTGELFF.

The V gene is TRBV30, the J gene TRBJ2-3; D perhaps matches TRBD1 (6 bases). The CDR3 consists of 14 residues. Germline V gives CDR1 GTSNPN, CDR2 SVGIG (reference sequence). The V end was cut by 1 base, the J end by 3 bases, with 11 bases between. The CDR3 protein is CAWSALRGTDTQYF. The CDR3 region has the DNA TGTGCCTGGAGTGCTCTTAGGGGGACAGATACGCAGTATTTT. The complete variable domain, with remaining parts taken from reference TRBV30 and TRBJ2-3, reads SQTIHQWPATLVQPVGSPLSLECTVEGTSNPNLYWYRQAAGRGLQLLFYSVGIGQISSEVPQNLSASRPQDRQFILSSKKLLLSDSGFYLCAWSALRGTDTQYFGPGTRLTVL.

The V call is TRBV7-8, the J call TRBJ1-2, with D possibly matching TRBD1 (6 bases). CDR1 is SGHVS, CDR2 FQNEAQ, per germline. This CDR3 comprises 15 residues. V lost 1 base, J lost 2 bases, and 11 bases lay in between. CDR3 nucleotides: TGTGCCAGCAGCTTAGTCGAGGGGGACAACTATGGCTACACCTTC. Its translation: CASSLVEGDNYGYTF.

The CDR3 nucleotides are TGCAGCGATCAGGGGAACGGGGGCTACACCTTC. It encodes CSDQGNGGYTF. V and J are TRBV29-1 and TRBJ1-2; D may be TRBD1 (6 bases). Germline V gene data show CDR1 as SQVTM and CDR2 as ANQGSEA. Trimming cost V 7 bases and J 8 bases, with 14 bases left between them. This CDR3 has 11 amino acids.

The V call is TRBV4-3, the J call TRBJ2-5; tentatively, D is TRBD1 (6 bases). Near its end, the DNA agrees better with TRBJ2-7, so the J call may be wrong. CDR3 length equals 16 residues. Germline V gene sequence: CDR1 LGHNA, CDR2 YSLEER. CDR3: CASSQLYRTVSYEQYF. CDR3 in DNA: TGCGCCAGCAGCCAATTGTACAGGACAGTATCCTACGAGCAGTACTTC.

The genes are TRBV18 and TRBJ2-6, with 10 positions matching TRBD1. Germline-derived CDR1 and CDR2 are KGHSH and LQKENI. V shed 1 base, J shed 3 bases, and the junction held 15 bases outside the gene matches. The length of the CDR3 is 21 residues. In nucleotides, the CDR3 is TGTGCCAGCTCACCACTGACAGGGGGCAGTCGTAATTGGGATGGGGCCAACGTCCTGACTTTC. The encoded protein is CASSPLTGGSRNWDGANVLTF.

V and J are TRBV10-3 and TRBJ2-7, with TRBD1 matching over 11 bases. The CDR3 is 14 amino acids. V lost 6 bases to trimming and J lost 12 bases; unmatched junction nucleotides: 13. CDR1 and CDR2 (germline): ENHRY, SYGVKD. CDR3 region: CAISPVGGTGGLYF. The DNA of the CDR3 is TGTGCCATCAGCCCGGTCGGCGGGACAGGGGGTTTGTACTTC.

The chain combines TRBV6-6 with TRBJ2-2; 11 bases are a match to TRBD1. In germline, CDR1 is MNHNY, CDR2 SVGAGI (reference sequence). This CDR3 spans 16 amino acids. After removal of 2 bases from V and 6 bases from J, the junction contained 5 bases not matched to a gene. CDR3 in amino acids: CASSYPPGQGAGELFF. As DNA, the CDR3 is TGTGCCAGCAGTTACCCACCGGGACAGGGGGCCGGGGAGCTGTTTTTT.

The chain is built from TRBV13 and TRBJ2-1, with TRBD2 identical over 7 bases. This CDR3 has 17 residues. The J segment lost 0 bases and the V segment lost 4 bases, leaving 9 bases of the junction unmatched. CDR1 PRHDT and CDR2 FYEKMQ come from the germline V gene (reference sequence). The CDR3, as DNA: TGTGCCAGCAGCTCAACGGGCTGGGGGGGCTCCTACAATGAGCAGTTCTTC. Its protein is CASSSTGWGGSYNEQFF.